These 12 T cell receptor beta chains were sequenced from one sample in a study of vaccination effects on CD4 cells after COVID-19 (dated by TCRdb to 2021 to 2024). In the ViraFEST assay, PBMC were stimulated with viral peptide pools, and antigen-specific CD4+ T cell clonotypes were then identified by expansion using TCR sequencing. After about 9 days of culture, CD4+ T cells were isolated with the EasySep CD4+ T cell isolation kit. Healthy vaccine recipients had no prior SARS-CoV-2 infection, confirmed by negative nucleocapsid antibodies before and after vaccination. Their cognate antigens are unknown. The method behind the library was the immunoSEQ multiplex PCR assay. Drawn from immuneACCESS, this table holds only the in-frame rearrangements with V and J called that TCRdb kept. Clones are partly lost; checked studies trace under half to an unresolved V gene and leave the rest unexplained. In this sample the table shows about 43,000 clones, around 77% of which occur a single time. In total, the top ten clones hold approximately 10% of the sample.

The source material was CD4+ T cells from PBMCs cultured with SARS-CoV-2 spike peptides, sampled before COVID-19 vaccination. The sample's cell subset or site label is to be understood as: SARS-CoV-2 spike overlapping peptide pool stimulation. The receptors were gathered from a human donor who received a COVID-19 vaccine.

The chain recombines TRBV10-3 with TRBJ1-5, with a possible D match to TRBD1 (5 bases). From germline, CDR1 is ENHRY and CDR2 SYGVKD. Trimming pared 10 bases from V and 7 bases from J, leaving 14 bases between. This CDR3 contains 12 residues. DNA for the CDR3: TGTGCCAGCGGGGGGGATTGGCAGCCCCAGCATTTT. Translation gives CASGGDWQPQHF.

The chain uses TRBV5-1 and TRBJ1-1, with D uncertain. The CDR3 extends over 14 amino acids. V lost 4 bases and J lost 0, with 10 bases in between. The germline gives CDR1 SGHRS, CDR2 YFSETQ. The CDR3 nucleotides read TGCGCCAGCAGCCCGAGAGCGGTGAACACTGAAGCTTTCTTT. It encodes CASSPRAVNTEAFF.

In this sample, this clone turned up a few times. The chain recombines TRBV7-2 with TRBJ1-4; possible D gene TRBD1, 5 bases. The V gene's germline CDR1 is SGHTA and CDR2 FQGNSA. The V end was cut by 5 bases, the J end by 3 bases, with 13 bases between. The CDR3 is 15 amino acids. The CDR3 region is CASSLAGTANEKLFF. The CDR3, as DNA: TGTGCCAGCAGCCTGGCAGGGACGGCTAATGAAAAACTGTTTTTT.

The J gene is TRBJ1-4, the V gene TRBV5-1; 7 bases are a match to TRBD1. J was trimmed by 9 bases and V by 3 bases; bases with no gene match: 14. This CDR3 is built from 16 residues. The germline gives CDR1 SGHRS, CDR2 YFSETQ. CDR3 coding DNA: TGCGCCAGCAGCTATACCGGGACAGAAGCTGTGAAAAAACTGTTTTTT. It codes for CASSYTGTEAVKKLFF.

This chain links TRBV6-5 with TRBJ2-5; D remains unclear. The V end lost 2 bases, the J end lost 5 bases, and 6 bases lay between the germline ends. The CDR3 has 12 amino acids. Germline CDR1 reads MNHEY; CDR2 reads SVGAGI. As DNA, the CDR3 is TGTGCCAGCAGTTACGTTAGGGAGACCCAGTACTTC. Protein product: CASSYVRETQYF.

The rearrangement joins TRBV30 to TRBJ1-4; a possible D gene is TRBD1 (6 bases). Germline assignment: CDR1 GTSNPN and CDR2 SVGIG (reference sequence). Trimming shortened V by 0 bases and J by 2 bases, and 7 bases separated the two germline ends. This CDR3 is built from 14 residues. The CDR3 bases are TGTGCCTGGAGTGTAGGGGGGACTAATGAAAAACTGTTTTTT. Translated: CAWSVGGTNEKLFF. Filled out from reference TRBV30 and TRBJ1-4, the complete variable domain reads SQTIHQWPATLVQPVGSPLSLECTVEGTSNPNLYWYRQAAGRGLQLLFYSVGIGQISSEVPQNLSASRPQDRQFILSSKKLLLSDSGFYLCAWSVGGTNEKLFFGSGTQLSVL.

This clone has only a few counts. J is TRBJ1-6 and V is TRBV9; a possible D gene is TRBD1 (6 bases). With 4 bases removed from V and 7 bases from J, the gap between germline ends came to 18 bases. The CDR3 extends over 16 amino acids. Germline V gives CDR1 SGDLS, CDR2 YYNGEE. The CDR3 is CASSPGGGRANSPLHF. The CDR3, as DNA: TGTGCCAGCAGCCCGGGGGGGGGCAGAGCAAATTCACCCCTCCACTTT.

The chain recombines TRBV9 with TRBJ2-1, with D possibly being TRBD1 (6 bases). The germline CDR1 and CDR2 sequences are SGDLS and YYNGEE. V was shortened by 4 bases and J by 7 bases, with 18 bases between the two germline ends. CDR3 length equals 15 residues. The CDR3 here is CASSPHRAVANEQFF. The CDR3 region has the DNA TGTGCCAGCAGCCCCCACAGGGCAGTAGCAAATGAGCAGTTCTTC.

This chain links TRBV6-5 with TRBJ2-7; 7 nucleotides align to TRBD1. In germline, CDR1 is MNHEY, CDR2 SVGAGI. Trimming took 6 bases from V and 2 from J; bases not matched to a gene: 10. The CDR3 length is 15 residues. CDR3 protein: CASRAGQAAAYEQYV. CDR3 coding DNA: TGTGCCAGCAGGGCCGGACAGGCGGCAGCCTACGAGCAGTACGTC.

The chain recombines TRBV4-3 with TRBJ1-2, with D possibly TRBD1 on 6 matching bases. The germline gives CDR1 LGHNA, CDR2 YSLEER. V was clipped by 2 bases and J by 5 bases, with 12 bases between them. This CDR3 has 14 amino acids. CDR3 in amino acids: CASSQRGGFYGYTF. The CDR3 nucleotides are TGCGCCAGCAGCCAACGAGGGGGTTTTTATGGCTACACCTTC.

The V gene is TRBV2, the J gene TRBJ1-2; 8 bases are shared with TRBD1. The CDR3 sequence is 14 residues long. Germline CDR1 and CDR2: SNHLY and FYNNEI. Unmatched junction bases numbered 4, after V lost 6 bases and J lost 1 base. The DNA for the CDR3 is TGTGCCAGCAGGAGGACAGGGATTAACTATGGCTACACCTTC. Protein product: CASRRTGINYGYTF.

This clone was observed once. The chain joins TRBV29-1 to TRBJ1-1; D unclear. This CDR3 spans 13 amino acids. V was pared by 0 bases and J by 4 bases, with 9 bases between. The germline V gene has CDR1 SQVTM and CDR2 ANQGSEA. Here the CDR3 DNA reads TGCAGCGTTGAAGATCTGAGGCGCACTGAAGCTTTCTTT. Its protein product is CSVEDLRRTEAFF.